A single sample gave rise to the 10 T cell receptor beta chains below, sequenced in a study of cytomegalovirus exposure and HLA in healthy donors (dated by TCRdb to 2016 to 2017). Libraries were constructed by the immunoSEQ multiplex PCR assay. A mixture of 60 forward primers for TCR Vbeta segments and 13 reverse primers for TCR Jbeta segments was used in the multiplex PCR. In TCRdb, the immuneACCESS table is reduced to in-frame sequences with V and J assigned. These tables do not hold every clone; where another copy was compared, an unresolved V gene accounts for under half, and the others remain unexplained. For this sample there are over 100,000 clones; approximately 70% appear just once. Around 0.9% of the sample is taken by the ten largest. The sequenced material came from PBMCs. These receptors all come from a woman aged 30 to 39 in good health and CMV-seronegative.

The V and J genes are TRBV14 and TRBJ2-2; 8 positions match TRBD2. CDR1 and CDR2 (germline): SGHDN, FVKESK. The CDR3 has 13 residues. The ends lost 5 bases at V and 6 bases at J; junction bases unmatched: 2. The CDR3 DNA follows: TGTGCCAGCAGCTTGCGGGAGGCCGGGGAGCTGTTTTTT. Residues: CASSLREAGELFF.

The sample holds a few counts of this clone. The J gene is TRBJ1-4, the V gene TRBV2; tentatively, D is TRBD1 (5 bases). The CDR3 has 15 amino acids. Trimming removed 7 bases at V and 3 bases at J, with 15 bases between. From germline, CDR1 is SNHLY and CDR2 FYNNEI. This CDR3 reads CASIYQGLPNEKLFF. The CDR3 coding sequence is TGTGCCAGCATCTACCAGGGATTGCCTAATGAAAAACTGTTTTTT.

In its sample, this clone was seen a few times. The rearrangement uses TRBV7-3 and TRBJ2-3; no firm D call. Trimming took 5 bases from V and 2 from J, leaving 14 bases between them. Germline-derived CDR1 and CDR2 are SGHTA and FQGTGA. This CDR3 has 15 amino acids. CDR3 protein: CASSQRGHPTDTQYF. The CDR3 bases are TGTGCCAGCAGCCAACGAGGCCACCCCACAGATACGCAGTATTTT.

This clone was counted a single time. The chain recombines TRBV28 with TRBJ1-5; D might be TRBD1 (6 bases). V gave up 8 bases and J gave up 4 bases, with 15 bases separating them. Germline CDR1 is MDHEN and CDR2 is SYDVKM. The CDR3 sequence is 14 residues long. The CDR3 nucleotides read TGTGCCAGCCGGACAGTCACTTTTAATCAGCCCCAGCATTTT. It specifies CASRTVTFNQPQHF.

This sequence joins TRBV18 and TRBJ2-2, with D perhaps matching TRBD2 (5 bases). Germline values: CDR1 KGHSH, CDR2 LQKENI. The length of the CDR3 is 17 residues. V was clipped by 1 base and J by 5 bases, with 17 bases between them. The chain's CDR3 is CASSPLEVGERTGELFF. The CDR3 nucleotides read TGTGCCAGCTCACCACTTGAGGTCGGGGAAAGGACCGGGGAGCTGTTTTTT.

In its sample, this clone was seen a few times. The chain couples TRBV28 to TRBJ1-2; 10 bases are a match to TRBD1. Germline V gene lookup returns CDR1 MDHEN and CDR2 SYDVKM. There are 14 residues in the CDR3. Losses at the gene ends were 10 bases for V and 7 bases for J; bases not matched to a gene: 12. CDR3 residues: CANQSPGQGSGYTF. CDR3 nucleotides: TGTGCCAACCAGAGTCCGGGACAGGGGTCTGGCTACACCTTC.

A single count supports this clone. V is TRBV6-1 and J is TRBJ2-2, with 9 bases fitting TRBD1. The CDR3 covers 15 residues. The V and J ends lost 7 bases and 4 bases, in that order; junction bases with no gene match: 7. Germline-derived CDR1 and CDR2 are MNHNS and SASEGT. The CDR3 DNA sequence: TGTGCCAGCACCTCCGGGACAGGGCGCACCGGGGAGCTGTTTTTT. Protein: CASTSGTGRTGELFF.

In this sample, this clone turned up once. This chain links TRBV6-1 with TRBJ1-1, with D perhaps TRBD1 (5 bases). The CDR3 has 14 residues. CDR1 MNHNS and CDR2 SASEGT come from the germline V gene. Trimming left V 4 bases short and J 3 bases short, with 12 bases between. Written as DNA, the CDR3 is TGTGCCAGCAGTGTCGGGGGGAGGTACACTGAAGCTTTCTTT. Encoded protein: CASSVGGRYTEAFF.

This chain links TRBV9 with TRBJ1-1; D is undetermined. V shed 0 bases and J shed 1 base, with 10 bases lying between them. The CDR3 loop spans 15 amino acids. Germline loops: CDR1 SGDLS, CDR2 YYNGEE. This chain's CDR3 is CASSVEENWNTEAFF. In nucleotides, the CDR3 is TGTGCCAGCAGCGTAGAAGAGAATTGGAACACTGAAGCTTTCTTT.

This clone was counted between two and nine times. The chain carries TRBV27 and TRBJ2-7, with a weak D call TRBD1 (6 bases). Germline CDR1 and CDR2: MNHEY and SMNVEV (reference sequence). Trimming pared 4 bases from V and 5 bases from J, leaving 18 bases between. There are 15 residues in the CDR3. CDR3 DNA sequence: TGTGCCAGCAGTTCAACCGGGACATGGGGCGACGAGCAGTACTTC. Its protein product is CASSSTGTWGDEQYF.